This T cell receptor beta chain appears in the sequencing data of a study of blood T cell repertoires in COVID-19 (dated by TCRdb to the early 2020s). Some background on the complete study: Collaborator samples came from the United States, Italy and Spain and covered acute and convalescent phases of COVID-19. Nearly every sample came with metadata listing a de-identified subject ID, COVID-19 status, age in years and sex. The prospective study material was composed of cDNA or gDNA derived from T cells, B-cell-depleted T cells, or PBMCs. The dataset comprised deeply sampled blood TCRbeta repertoires from subjects exposed to, actively infected with, or recovered from COVID-19. The samples were drawn from two sources: the first 160 participants of the ongoing ImmuneRACE study, and fewer than 1,500 subjects contributed by 6 global collaborators. A freely available public database, intended as a resource for researchers studying the immune response to SARS-CoV-2, is where the repertoires were released. Where HLA class I and class II types were available, the types were taken from metadata supplied by the sample provider, not from assay-based typing.

The collaborating institutions used their own protocols to collect whole blood in K2EDTA tubes. For TCRbeta analysis, collaborator samples were shipped as frozen whole blood, as isolated PBMCs, or as DNA extracted from either sample type. On this clone: Its antigen remains undetermined. No clone much larger than this one lies a single base away; base qualities are absent.

A distance of 12 bases separates the germline ends of V and J, which lose 1 base and 6 bases respectively. CDR1 and CDR2 are drawn from the germline V gene: MDHEN, SYDVKM. Measured from the cysteine to the phenylalanine, the CDR3 is 14 residues long. Only the CDR3 DNA stays, 42 bases, in frame from base 1. The investigation overall reported the following: The amount of clinical and demographic metadata varied by source and participant and was provided uncurated.

TCRbeta CDR3 regions were amplified from genomic DNA by means of the immunoSEQ Assay, a bias-controlled multiplex PCR. The source study handled its data this way. The number of nucleated cells in each sample was estimated by amplification of reference gene primers within the assay. Sequence reads were collapsed and filtered to measure the absolute abundance of every unique TCRbeta CDR3 rearrangement. For each sample, productive Simpson clonality was calculated as the square root of Simpson's diversity index over productive rearrangements. The immuneACCESS repertoire file appears here via TCRdb, limited to in-frame rearrangements. These files lack a portion of the clones; in checked studies, under half of the deficit traces to unresolved V genes, and the cause of the others is not known. The DNA gave D and trimming, while V, J and clone size come from that table. This sample is represented by 23,000 or so clones; roughly 82% of them were singletons. The top ten clones comprise over 25% of the sample.

The receptor chain draws on TRBV28 and TRBJ1-2; the D gene is perhaps TRBD1, on 6 matching bases. This sequence originates from a human donor with active COVID-19. The donor label of this sample is uncertain. Source material: peripheral blood. This receptor has the CDR3 CASSLYDRQDGYTF. The sequenced DNA is TGTGCCAGCAGTTTATACGACAGGCAAGATGGCTACACCTTC.